This T cell receptor (beta chain) originates from a study of blood T cell repertoires in COVID-19. The overall study: COVID-19 samples collected from the United States, Italy and Spain covered acute and convalescent phases. Sources were T cells, B-cell-depleted T cells, or PBMCs; the material itself was cDNA or gDNA.

Original methodology: Reference gene primer amplification gave nucleated cell count estimates. Some clones are missing from TCRdb's copy, which holds only in-frame ones; the method was immunoSEQ multiplex PCR. Clone size and V and J calls were adopted from that table, with D and trimming inferred from the DNA. Among around 80,000 clones listed, roughly 76% were seen once. The germline V gene encodes CDR1 LNHDA and CDR2 SQIVND (reference sequence). CDR3 length: 10 residues. Deletions cut 8 bases from V and 8 bases from J, with 7 bases between. There are a few counts of this clone. Sequenced: peripheral blood. V usage is TRBV19 and J usage is TRBJ2-1; D possibly corresponds to TRBD1 (5 bases). This clonotype originated in a woman aged 80 or older with active or convalescent COVID-19. CDR3 sequence (DNA): TGTGCCAGTCGCAGGGATGAGCAGTTCTTC. This sequence encodes CASRRDEQFF.